Only a few counts were recorded for the clone carrying this TCR beta chain. This specimen comes from a study of beta chain features in type 1 diabetes. Expressed TCRB transcripts were sequenced after all isolated RNA was converted to cDNA. The repertoire was sequenced with immunoSEQ multiplex PCR; TCRdb's copy has only in-frame clones and lacks some. Of about 150,000 clones listed, around 10% are singletons. The CDR3 is made up of 18 amino acids. V lost 2 bases and J lost 8; bases outside the gene matches: 19. Per the germline V gene, CDR1 is LGHNA and CDR2 is YSLEER. The chain employs TRBV4-3 and TRBJ1-2; 8 nucleotides match TRBD1. The receptor was derived from a man between 18 and 29 years old in good health. Sequences were obtained from central memory CD4+ T cells from blood. DNA for the CDR3: TGCGCCAGCAGCCAAAACCCGGGACAGGATAGTACCCAGGGAGGCTACACCTTC. Protein: CASSQNPGQDSTQGGYTF.